The 32 T cell receptor beta chains in this list originate from one sample, sequenced in a study of human thymus T cells. Only in-frame clones appear in the TCRdb table, and some are missing; sequencing was by immunoSEQ multiplex PCR. This sample yields tens of thousands of clones, of which 94% are seen a single time; roughly 5.7% belongs to the top ten. Sequences were obtained from blood. Receptors originate from a boy younger than two with a congenital heart defect but otherwise immunologically healthy.

The V gene is TRBV5-1, the J gene TRBJ2-3; D gene unclear. Between the trimmed V and J ends, which lost 10 bases and 0 bases, there was a span of 21 bases. Germline V lookup: CDR1 SGHRS, CDR2 YFSETQ. This CDR3 has 16 amino acids. The CDR3 here is CASRPGRLDSTDTQYF. CDR3 DNA: TGCGCCTCACGACCCGGGCGGCTGGATAGCACAGATACGCAGTATTTT.

The V gene is TRBV6-6, the J gene TRBJ2-5; TRBD2 matches at 10 bases. The CDR3 runs to 14 residues. Germline V gene sequence: CDR1 MNHNY, CDR2 SVGAGI (reference sequence). Germline trimming cut 5 bases from V and 5 bases from J; bases unmatched to any gene: 5. The CDR3 nucleotides read TGTGCCAGCAGTAAGACTAGCGGGTTGGAGACCCAGTACTTC. Translation: CASSKTSGLETQYF.

CDR3 sequence reads: CASSPYEQYF. DNA of the CDR3: TGTGCCAGCAGCCCCTACGAGCAGTACTTC. The chain combines TRBV12-1 with TRBJ2-7. TRBV12-1 is described as a pseudogene. The CDR3 runs to 10 residues.

This chain uses TRBV4-3 with TRBJ2-3; D possibly corresponds to TRBD1 (6 bases). V was cut by 0 bases and J by 14 bases, with 24 bases left in between. The CDR3 spans 16 residues. Germline CDR1 reads LGHNA; CDR2 reads YSLEER. The CDR3 bases are TGCGCCAGCAGCCAAGACATGGGTTTGGGGGCTAGGGCAACGTATTTT. Protein product: CASSQDMGLGARATYF.

V usage is TRBV5-1 and J usage is TRBJ1-2; D gene ambiguous. The CDR3 covers 16 residues. In germline, CDR1 is SGHRS, CDR2 YFSETQ. V was trimmed by 2 bases and J by 0 bases, leaving 14 bases between them. CDR3 nucleotides: TGCGCCAGCAGCTTCCAAACTTCCACAGCTAACTATGGCTACACCTTC. This codes for CASSFQTSTANYGYTF. The full variable domain, with the rest looked up from reference TRBV5-1 and TRBJ1-2, is KAGVTQTPRYLIKTRGQQVTLSCSPISGHRSVSWYQQTPGQGLQFLFEYFSETQRNKGNFPGRFSGRQFSNSRSEMNVSTLELGDSALYLCASSFQTSTANYGYTFGSGTRLTVV.

The rearrangement links TRBV4-1 to TRBJ2-1; 8 bases map to TRBD2. Trimming cost V 0 bases and J 9 bases; bases outside gene matches: 19. The CDR3 contains 19 residues. In germline, CDR1 is MGHRA, CDR2 YSYEKL. The CDR3 protein is CASSQDARSGSFKGGEQFF. DNA for the CDR3: TGCGCCAGCAGCCAAGATGCAAGGAGCGGGAGTTTTAAAGGGGGTGAGCAGTTCTTC.

The DNA of the CDR3 is TGTGCCAGCAGCTCCTACGAGCAGTACTTC. Amino acids: CASSSYEQYF. The genes are TRBV11-1 and TRBJ2-7; no clear D. Germline V gene sequence: CDR1 SGHAT, CDR2 FQDESV (reference sequence). The CDR3 covers 10 residues. V was pared by 4 bases and J by 2 bases, with 0 bases between.

This rearrangement joins TRBV10-3 to TRBJ2-7; perhaps TRBD2 as D (6 bases). Germline V CDR1 and CDR2: ENHRY, SYGVKD. Trimming left V 6 bases short and J 5 bases short, with 11 bases between. CDR3 length: 12 amino acids. In DNA form, the CDR3 reads TGTGCCATCAGCCGGGGAGGAGACGAGCAGTACTTC. As protein: CAISRGGDEQYF.

V is TRBV2 and J is TRBJ2-2, with D perhaps TRBD1 (6 bases). The V gene's germline CDR1 is SNHLY and CDR2 FYNNEI. Trimming left V 9 bases short and J 2 bases short, with 13 bases between. This CDR3 has 14 residues. The CDR3 spells CASTGTFNTGELFF. CDR3 sequence (DNA): TGTGCCAGTACAGGGACCTTCAACACCGGGGAGCTGTTTTTT.

The chain uses TRBV7-2 and TRBJ2-7; no definite D call. V lost 1 base to trimming and J lost 4 bases, with 5 bases between them. Germline loops: CDR1 SGHTA, CDR2 FQGNSA. The CDR3 covers 12 residues. CDR3 DNA: TGTGCCAGCAGCTTAGTAAGGTACGAGCAGTACTTC. This codes for CASSLVRYEQYF.

The V call is TRBV5-6, the J call TRBJ2-1; 10 bases fit TRBD1. The CDR3 consists of 15 residues. With 4 bases clipped from V and 3 bases from J, the junction kept 4 bases outside the gene matches. Germline V gene data show CDR1 as SGHDT and CDR2 as YYEEEE. The CDR3 nucleotides read TGTGCCAGCAGCCCCGGGACAGGGGTCTACAATGAGCAGTTCTTC. Its protein is CASSPGTGVYNEQFF.

The chain has TRBV11-2 and TRBJ2-2; TRBD1 is a possible D gene (6 bases). The V gene lost 5 bases and the J gene lost 4 bases, with 17 bases spanning the gap. This CDR3 has 16 residues. Germline CDR1 reads SGHAT; CDR2 reads FQNNGV. The CDR3 DNA follows: TGTGCCAGCAGCCCCGGACAGCTGCCTTTCACCGGGGAGCTGTTTTTT. Encoded protein: CASSPGQLPFTGELFF. The full variable domain, its missing parts supplied by reference TRBV11-2 and TRBJ2-2, is EAGVAQSPRYKIIEKRQSVAFWCNPISGHATLYWYQQILGQGPKLLIQFQNNGVVDDSQLPKDRFSAERLKGVDSTLKIQPAKLEDSAVYLCASSPGQLPFTGELFFGEGSRLTVL.

The chain links TRBV19 to TRBJ1-5; maybe TRBD1 (5 bases). Germline loops: CDR1 LNHDA, CDR2 SQIVND (reference sequence). The CDR3 contains 14 residues. V lost 1 base to trimming and J lost 7 bases, with 11 bases between them. CDR3 sequence (DNA): TGTGCCAGTAGTATAGGGGAGGGGATGCAGCCCCAGCATTTT. The encoded protein is CASSIGEGMQPQHF.

This sequence joins TRBV5-5 and TRBJ1-6; D gene uncertain. Per the germline V gene, CDR1 is SGHKS and CDR2 is YYEKEE (reference sequence). The CDR3 consists of 15 residues. Trimming took off 3 bases at V and 9 bases at J, with 16 bases between the two ends. The CDR3 loop reads CASSSDIPGGSPLHF. The CDR3 region has the DNA TGTGCCAGCAGCTCAGACATCCCGGGAGGTTCACCCCTCCACTTT.

The rearrangement links TRBV7-2 to TRBJ2-7, with 8 bases matching TRBD2. The CDR3 spans 13 residues. V trimming: 3 bases; J trimming: 2 bases; junction bases outside the gene matches: 0. Germline loops: CDR1 SGHTA, CDR2 FQGNSA. The DNA of the CDR3 is TGTGCCAGCAGCTTGACTAGCGCCTACGAGCAGTACTTC. Protein sequence: CASSLTSAYEQYF.

CDR3 sequence (DNA): TGTGCCAGCAGCTTAATCGGGACTAGCGGCCATGAGCAGTTCTTC. It encodes CASSLIGTSGHEQFF. V gene TRBV7-2 combines with J gene TRBJ2-1; TRBD2 agrees at 11 bases. Germline V gene data show CDR1 as SGHTA and CDR2 as FQGNSA. With 2 bases clipped from V and 8 bases from J, the junction kept 5 bases outside the gene matches. The CDR3 totals 15 residues.

This clone was picked up one time. The chain combines TRBV6-6 with TRBJ1-3, with TRBD1 matching over 8 bases. This CDR3 contains 15 residues. Looked up from germline, CDR1 is MNHNY and CDR2 is SVGAGI (reference sequence). The J segment lost 0 bases and the V segment lost 6 bases, leaving 4 bases of the junction unmatched. The CDR3 spells CASRGTGLSGNTIYF. The CDR3 DNA is TGTGCCAGCAGAGGGACAGGCCTCTCTGGAAACACCATATATTTT.

The chain links TRBV5-1 to TRBJ2-1; 10 bases match TRBD1. The CDR3 sequence is 15 residues long. Unmatched junction bases numbered 4, after V lost 0 bases and J lost 7 bases. CDR1 SGHRS and CDR2 YFSETQ come from the germline V gene. The CDR3 sequence: CASSLAGTGENEQFF. The CDR3 nucleotides read TGCGCCAGCAGCTTGGCCGGGACAGGGGAGAATGAGCAGTTCTTC.

The chain combines TRBV28 with TRBJ1-2, with TRBD1 matching over 9 bases. V shed 2 bases, J shed 4 bases, and the junction held 8 bases outside the gene matches. The CDR3 runs 16 residues. Germline lookup yields CDR1 MDHEN and CDR2 SYDVKM. The CDR3 is CASSLVGTGLRYGYTF. The CDR3 DNA follows: TGTGCCAGCAGTTTAGTAGGGACAGGGTTACGCTATGGCTACACCTTC.

The chain employs TRBV7-6 and TRBJ2-5; 11 bases match TRBD2. Trimming at V came to 5 bases and at J to 4 bases, leaving 3 bases not matched to a gene. Germline V CDR1 and CDR2: SGHVS, FNYEAQ. The CDR3 covers 14 residues. CDR3 in amino acids: CASSGTSGVETQYF. CDR3 coding DNA: TGTGCCAGCAGCGGGACTAGCGGAGTAGAGACCCAGTACTTC. The variable domain in full, with the rest retrieved from reference TRBV7-6 and TRBJ2-5, is GAGVSQSPRYKVTKRGQDVALRCDPISGHVSLYWYRQALGQGPEFLTYFNYEAQQDKSGLPNDRFSAERPEGSISTLTIQRTEQRDSAMYRCASSGTSGVETQYFGPGTRLLVL.

V gene TRBV27 combines with J gene TRBJ2-2; D unclear. Germline assignment: CDR1 MNHEY and CDR2 SMNVEV (reference sequence). The CDR3 covers 14 residues. V was trimmed by 7 bases and J by 4 bases, leaving 13 bases between them. CDR3 protein: CASTNDTVTGELFF. The CDR3 DNA is TGTGCCAGCACCAACGACACAGTCACCGGGGAGCTGTTTTTT.

This chain uses TRBV5-1 with TRBJ2-3; D is unclear. The CDR3 runs to 15 residues. The germline V gene has CDR1 SGHRS and CDR2 YFSETQ. V lost 0 bases and J 6 bases, leaving 14 bases between the germline ends. The CDR3 nucleotides are TGCGCCAGCAGCTTGGAGGGCCACACGGGCGATACGCAGTATTTT. As protein: CASSLEGHTGDTQYF.

The CDR3 DNA follows: TGTGCCAGCAGCGCCGGGTTCCGGGGGGCCAGATCTGGGGCCAACGTCCTGACTTTC. It yields the protein CASSAGFRGARSGANVLTF. J is TRBJ2-6 and V is TRBV7-9, with D tentatively TRBD2 (7 bases). Per the germline V gene, CDR1 is SEHNR and CDR2 is FQNEAQ (reference sequence). The CDR3 contains 19 residues. V lost 5 bases, J lost 1 base, and 21 bases lay in between.

The chain has TRBV6-5 and TRBJ2-7, with 9 bases matching TRBD2. Trimming took 0 bases from V and 4 from J; bases not matched to a gene: 4. CDR1 and CDR2 from the germline V gene are MNHEY and SVGAGI. The CDR3 sequence is 15 residues long. CDR3 loop: CASSYSTSGNYEQYF. CDR3 nucleotides: TGTGCCAGCAGTTACTCGACTAGCGGCAATTACGAGCAGTACTTC.

The gene calls are TRBV30 and TRBJ2-2; D is possibly TRBD1 (5 bases). Trimming removed 8 bases at V and 1 base at J, with 11 bases between. The CDR3 contains 13 residues. CDR1 is GTSNPN, CDR2 SVGIG, per germline (reference sequence). CDR3 protein: CARQTGNTGELFF. CDR3 bases: TGTGCCCGTCAAACAGGGAACACCGGGGAGCTGTTTTTT.

The CDR3 loop is CASTIKGQPQHF. DNA of the CDR3: TGTGCCAGCACCATAAAGGGTCAGCCCCAGCATTTT. The chain couples TRBV6-5 to TRBJ1-5; no reliable D call. V lost 7 bases and J lost 6, with 10 bases in between. CDR3 length equals 12 residues. CDR1 is MNHEY, CDR2 SVGAGI, per germline.

V gene TRBV9 combines with J gene TRBJ2-2; 8 bases line up with TRBD1. In germline, CDR1 is SGDLS, CDR2 YYNGEE. The CDR3 runs to 19 residues. The trim removed 0 bases at V and 6 bases at J, leaving 16 bases unmatched. The CDR3 protein is CASSVGQGAPYSGAGELFF. DNA of the CDR3: TGTGCCAGCAGCGTAGGGCAGGGGGCGCCTTATAGTGGTGCCGGGGAGCTGTTTTTT.

The chain is built from TRBV18 and TRBJ2-1; D possibly corresponds to TRBD2 (5 bases). This CDR3 has 15 amino acids. From germline, CDR1 is KGHSH and CDR2 LQKENI. Trimming pared 1 base from V and 0 bases from J, leaving 7 bases between. The CDR3 protein is CASSPLASSYNEQFF. The CDR3 bases are TGTGCCAGCTCACCACTAGCGAGCTCCTACAATGAGCAGTTCTTC.

The chain employs TRBV28 and TRBJ1-1, with D perhaps TRBD1 (5 bases). CDR1 MDHEN and CDR2 SYDVKM come from the germline V gene. Trimming removed 6 bases from V and 0 bases from J, with 8 bases in between. The CDR3 length is 13 residues. The CDR3 protein is CASRPRVNTEAFF. The CDR3 DNA is TGTGCCAGCAGACCCAGGGTGAACACTGAAGCTTTCTTT.

V and J are TRBV27 and TRBJ1-5; TRBD1 agrees at 7 bases. The V and J ends lost 5 bases and 2 bases, in that order; junction bases with no gene match: 0. The CDR3 length is 13 residues. Germline V gene data show CDR1 as MNHEY and CDR2 as SMNVEV (reference sequence). The CDR3 here is CASSTGGNQPQHF. CDR3 bases: TGTGCCAGCAGTACAGGGGGCAATCAGCCCCAGCATTTT.

This clone was detected once. The chain recombines TRBV29-1 with TRBJ1-1; a possible D gene is TRBD1 (6 bases). Trimming shortened V by 3 bases and J by 2 bases, and 19 bases separated the two germline ends. The CDR3 totals 16 residues. Germline V gene sequence: CDR1 SQVTM, CDR2 ANQGSEA. The CDR3 sequence is CSVDSSMGGANTEAFF. In DNA, the CDR3 is TGCAGCGTTGATTCCAGTATGGGGGGCGCAAACACTGAAGCTTTCTTT. Using reference TRBV29-1 and TRBJ1-1 for the parts outside the CDR3, the full variable domain is SAVISQKPSRDICQRGTSLTIQCQVDSQVTMMFWYRQQPGQSLTLIATANQGSEATYESGFVIDKFPISRPNLTFSTLTVSNMSPEDSSIYLCSVDSSMGGANTEAFFGQGTRLTVV.

CDR3 DNA sequence: TGCGCCAGCAGCTTAGAAATCAGGGGGAAGAGTACTGAAGCTTTCTTT. This translates into CASSLEIRGKSTEAFF. The chain has TRBV5-1 and TRBJ1-1; 7 positions agree with TRBD1. Germline V gives CDR1 SGHRS, CDR2 YFSETQ. The V and J ends lost 2 bases and 5 bases, in that order; junction bases with no gene match: 12. The CDR3 sequence is 16 residues long. The full variable domain, in which reference TRBV5-1 and TRBJ1-1 provide the parts outside the CDR3, is KAGVTQTPRYLIKTRGQQVTLSCSPISGHRSVSWYQQTPGQGLQFLFEYFSETQRNKGNFPGRFSGRQFSNSRSEMNVSTLELGDSALYLCASSLEIRGKSTEAFFGQGTRLTVV.